Here is one T cell receptor (beta chain) with its context. Under the authors' procedure: Using reference gene primer amplification, nucleated cell counts were estimated. Produced via immunoSEQ multiplex PCR; TCRdb's table is partial and in-frame only. D and trimming were read from the DNA, whereas the V and J calls and clone size are those reported in that table. The table lists a few hundred thousand clones, almost 90% of them singletons. The sample is drawn from a study of blood T cell repertoires in COVID-19. Overall study: The study drew acute and convalescent COVID-19 samples from the United States, Italy and Spain. In each case, the material was cDNA or gDNA derived from T cells, B-cell-depleted T cells, or PBMCs.

The CDR3 is made up of 14 amino acids. V shed 2 bases and J shed 2 bases, with 9 bases lying between them. Germline lookup yields CDR1 LGHNA and CDR2 YSLEER. The sample comprised peripheral blood. The origin of this receptor is a man at least 80 years old with acute or convalescent COVID-19. This sequence joins TRBV4-3 and TRBJ2-5; possibly TRBD2 for D (5 bases). The CDR3 nucleotides are TGCGCCAGCAGCCAACTGAGGGCACAAGAGACCCAGTACTTC. This gives the protein CASSQLRAQETQYF.